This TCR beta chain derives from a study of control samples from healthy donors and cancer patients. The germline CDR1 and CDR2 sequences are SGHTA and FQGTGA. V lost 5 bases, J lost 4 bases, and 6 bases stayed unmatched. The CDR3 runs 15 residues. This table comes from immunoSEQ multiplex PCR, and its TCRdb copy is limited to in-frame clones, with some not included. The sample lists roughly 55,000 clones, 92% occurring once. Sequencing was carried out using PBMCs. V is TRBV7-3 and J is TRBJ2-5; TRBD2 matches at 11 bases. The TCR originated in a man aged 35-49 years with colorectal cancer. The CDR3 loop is CASSVSGGGGETQYF. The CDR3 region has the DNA TGTGCCAGCAGCGTTAGCGGGGGGGGAGGAGAGACCCAGTACTTC.